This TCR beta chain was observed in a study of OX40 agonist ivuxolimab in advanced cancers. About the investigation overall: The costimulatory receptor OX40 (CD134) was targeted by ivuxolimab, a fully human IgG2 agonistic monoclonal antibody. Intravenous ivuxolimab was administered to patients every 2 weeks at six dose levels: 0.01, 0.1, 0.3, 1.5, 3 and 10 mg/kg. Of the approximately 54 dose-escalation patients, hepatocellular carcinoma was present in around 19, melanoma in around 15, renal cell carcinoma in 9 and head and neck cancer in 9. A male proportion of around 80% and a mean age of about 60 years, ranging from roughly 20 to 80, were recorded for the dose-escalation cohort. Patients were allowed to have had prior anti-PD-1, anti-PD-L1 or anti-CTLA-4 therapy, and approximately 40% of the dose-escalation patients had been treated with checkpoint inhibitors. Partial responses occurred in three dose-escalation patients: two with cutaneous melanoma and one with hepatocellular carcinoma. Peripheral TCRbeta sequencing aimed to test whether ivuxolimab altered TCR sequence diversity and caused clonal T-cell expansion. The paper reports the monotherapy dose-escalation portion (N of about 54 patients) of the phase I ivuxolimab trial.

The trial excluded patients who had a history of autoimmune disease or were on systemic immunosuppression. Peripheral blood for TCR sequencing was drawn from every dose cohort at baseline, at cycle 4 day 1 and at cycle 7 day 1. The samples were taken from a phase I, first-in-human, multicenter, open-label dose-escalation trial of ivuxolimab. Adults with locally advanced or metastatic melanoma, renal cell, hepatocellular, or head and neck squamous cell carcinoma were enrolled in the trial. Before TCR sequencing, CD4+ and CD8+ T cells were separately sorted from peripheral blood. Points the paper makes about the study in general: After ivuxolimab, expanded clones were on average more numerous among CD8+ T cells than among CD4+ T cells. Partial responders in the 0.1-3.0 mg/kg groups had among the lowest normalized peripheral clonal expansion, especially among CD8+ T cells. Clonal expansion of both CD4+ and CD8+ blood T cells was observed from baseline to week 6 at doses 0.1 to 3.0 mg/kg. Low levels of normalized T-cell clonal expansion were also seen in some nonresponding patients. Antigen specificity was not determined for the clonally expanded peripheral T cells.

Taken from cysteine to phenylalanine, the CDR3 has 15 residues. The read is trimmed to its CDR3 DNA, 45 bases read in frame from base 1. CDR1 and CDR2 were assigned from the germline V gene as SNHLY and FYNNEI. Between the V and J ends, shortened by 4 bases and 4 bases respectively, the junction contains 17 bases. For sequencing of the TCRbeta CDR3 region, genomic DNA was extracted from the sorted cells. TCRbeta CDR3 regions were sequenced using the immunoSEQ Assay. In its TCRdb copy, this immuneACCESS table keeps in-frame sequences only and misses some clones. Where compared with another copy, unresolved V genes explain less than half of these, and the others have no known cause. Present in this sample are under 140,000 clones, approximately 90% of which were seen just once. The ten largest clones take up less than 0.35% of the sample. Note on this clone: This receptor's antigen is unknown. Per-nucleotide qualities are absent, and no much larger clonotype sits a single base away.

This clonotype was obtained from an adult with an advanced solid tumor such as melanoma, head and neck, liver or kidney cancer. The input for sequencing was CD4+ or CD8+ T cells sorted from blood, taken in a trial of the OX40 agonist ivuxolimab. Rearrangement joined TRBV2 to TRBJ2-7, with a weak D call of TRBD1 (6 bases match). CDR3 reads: CASSGEQGREYEQYF. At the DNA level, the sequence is TGTGCCAGCAGTGGGGAACAGGGAAGAGAGTACGAGCAGTACTTC.